This T cell receptor (beta chain) was observed in a study of T cell changes during pregnancy in multiple sclerosis. In germline, CDR1 is SGHTA, CDR2 FQGNSA. Trimming left V 1 base short and J 5 bases short, with 9 bases between. This CDR3 spans 14 amino acids. Repertoires were generated with immunoSEQ multiplex PCR, while TCRdb's copy carries only in-frame clones and drops some. The sample gives 30,000 to 40,000 clones, roughly 90% of which show up once; roughly 0.55% is in the top ten. This sequence originates from a female donor with multiple sclerosis, enrolled in a pregnancy study. The chain recombines TRBV7-2 with TRBJ1-5; perhaps TRBD1 as D (6 bases). The sequences come from CD4+ T cells from peripheral blood mononuclear cells, collected in the second trimester of pregnancy. The CDR3 reads CASSLVAGDQPQHF. CDR3 nucleotides: TGTGCCAGCAGCTTAGTAGCAGGGGATCAGCCCCAGCATTTT.